The T cell receptor (beta chain) under discussion was sequenced for a study of glioma-infiltrating T cells after dendritic cell vaccination. Study-wide background: The vaccine used monocyte-derived dendritic cells pulsed overnight with autologous tumor lysate.

The sample's time point: after dendritic cell vaccination, including at tumor progression/relapse. The table came from immunoSEQ multiplex PCR; TCRdb's copy has only in-frame clones and leaves some out. In the table there are 110,000 or so clones, 90% of which are singletons. The length of the CDR3 is 17 residues. Germline V gene lookup returns CDR1 MNHNS and CDR2 SASEGT. The germline V and J ends were trimmed by 2 bases and 2 bases, with 16 bases remaining between them. The specimen was blood, collected after dendritic cell vaccination. The chain joins TRBV6-1 to TRBJ2-1, with D possibly TRBD1 on 5 matching bases. This sequence originates from a human donor with glioblastoma. This CDR3 is CASSEPIVDSPYNEQFF. CDR3 DNA: TGTGCCAGCAGTGAACCGATAGTAGACAGTCCCTACAATGAGCAGTTCTTC.